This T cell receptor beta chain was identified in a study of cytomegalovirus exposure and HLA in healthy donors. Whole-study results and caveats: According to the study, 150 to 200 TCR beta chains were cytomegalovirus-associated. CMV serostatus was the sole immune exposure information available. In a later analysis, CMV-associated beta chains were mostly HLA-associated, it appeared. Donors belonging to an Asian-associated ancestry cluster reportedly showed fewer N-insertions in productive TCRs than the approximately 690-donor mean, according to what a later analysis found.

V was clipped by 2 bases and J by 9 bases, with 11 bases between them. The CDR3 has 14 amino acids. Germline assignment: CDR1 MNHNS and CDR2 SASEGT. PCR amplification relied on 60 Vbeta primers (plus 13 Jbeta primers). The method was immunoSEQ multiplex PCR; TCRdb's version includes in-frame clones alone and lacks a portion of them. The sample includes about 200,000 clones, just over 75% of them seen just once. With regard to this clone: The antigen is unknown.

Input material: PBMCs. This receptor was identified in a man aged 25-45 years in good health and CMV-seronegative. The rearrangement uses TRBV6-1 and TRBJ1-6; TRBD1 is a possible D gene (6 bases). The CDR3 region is CASSEKGRGSPLHF. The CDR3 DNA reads TGTGCCAGCAGTGAAAAGGGCAGGGGTTCACCCCTCCACTTT.